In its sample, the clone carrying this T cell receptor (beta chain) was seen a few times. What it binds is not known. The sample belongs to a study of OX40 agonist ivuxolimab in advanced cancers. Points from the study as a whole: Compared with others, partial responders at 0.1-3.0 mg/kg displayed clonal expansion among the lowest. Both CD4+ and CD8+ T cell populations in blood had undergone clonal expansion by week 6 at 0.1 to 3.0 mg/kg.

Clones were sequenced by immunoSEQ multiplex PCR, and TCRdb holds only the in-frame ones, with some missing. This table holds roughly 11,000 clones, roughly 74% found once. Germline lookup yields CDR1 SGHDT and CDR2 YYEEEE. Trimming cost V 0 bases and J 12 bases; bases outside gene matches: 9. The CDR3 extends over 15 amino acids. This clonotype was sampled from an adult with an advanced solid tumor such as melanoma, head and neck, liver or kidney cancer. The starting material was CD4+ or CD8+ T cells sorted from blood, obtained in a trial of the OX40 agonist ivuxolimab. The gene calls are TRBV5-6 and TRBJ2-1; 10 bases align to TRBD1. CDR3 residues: CASSLGSGQGEVQFF. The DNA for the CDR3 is TGTGCCAGCAGCTTGGGTAGCGGACAGGGGGAGGTGCAGTTCTTC.